This T cell receptor beta chain originates from a study of blood T cell repertoires in COVID-19 (dated by TCRdb to between 2020 and 2021). Notes on the research overall: Samples from collaborators originated in the United States, Italy and Spain and spanned both the acute and convalescent phases of COVID-19. Where available, HLA class I and class II types were obtained from metadata supplied by the sample provider rather than from assay-based typing. The prospective study material was composed of cDNA or gDNA derived from T cells, B-cell-depleted T cells, or PBMCs. Subjects who had been exposed to COVID-19, were actively infected with it, or had recovered from it provided the deeply sampled blood TCRbeta repertoires that made up the dataset. A freely available public database, intended as a resource for researchers studying the immune response to SARS-CoV-2, is where the repertoires were released. Samples were obtained from the ongoing ImmuneRACE study (first 160 participants) and from about 1,300 subjects provided by 6 global collaborators. The sample metadata nearly always contained a de-identified subject ID, COVID-19 status, age in years and sex. Broad study findings and their caveats: Clinical and demographic metadata were provided uncurated, with the amount varying by source and participant.

Whole blood was collected in K2EDTA tubes by collaborating institutions according to the institutions' own protocols. For TCRbeta analysis, collaborator samples were shipped as frozen whole blood, as isolated PBMCs, or as DNA extracted from either sample type. Sequences KGHDR (CDR1) and SFDVKD (CDR2) are obtained from the germline V gene. Trimming takes 5 bases off V and 7 bases off J; junction bases not matched to a gene: 9. There are 14 amino acids in the CDR3, from cysteine to phenylalanine inclusive. The sequence is cut down to CDR3 DNA, 42 bases in frame from base 1. TCRbeta CDR3 regions were amplified from genomic DNA by means of the immunoSEQ Assay, a bias-controlled multiplex PCR. In the paper's pipeline: The number of nucleated cells in each sample was estimated by amplification of reference gene primers within the assay. To quantify the absolute abundance of each unique TCRbeta CDR3 rearrangement, sequence reads were collapsed and filtered. Productive Simpson clonality was computed per sample as the square root of Simpson's diversity index over productive rearrangements. TCRdb took over this immuneACCESS table, retaining in-frame rearrangements with V and J assigned. Such tables are incomplete; in checked studies, under half of the missing clones stem from an unresolved V gene, and the remainder is unexplained. For V, J and clone size, that table is used; D and trimming come from the DNA. This sample is represented by 90,000 to 130,000 clones; over 65% of them were singletons. About 4.1% of the sample rests with the top ten.

Concerning this clone itself: The target of this receptor is not known. No clone much larger than this one lies a single base away; base qualities are absent.

The specimen was peripheral blood. The sequence is built from TRBV24-1 and TRBJ1-2; TRBD1 fits 7 bases in the junction. The TCR was taken from a woman at least 80 years old with acute or convalescent COVID-19. The CDR3 protein sequence reads: CATSGTGENGGYTF. In nucleotides, the sequence is TGTGCCACCAGTGGAACAGGGGAAAACGGTGGCTACACCTTC.